These 20 T cell receptor beta chains originate from one sample sequenced in a study of blood T cell repertoires in COVID-19. Generated by immunoSEQ multiplex PCR, the TCRdb table keeps only in-frame clones and is missing some. Counted here are under 150,000 clones, around nine tenths occurring once; the ten biggest clones make up 8% to 9.5%. Material: peripheral blood. The receptor source for this set is a woman aged 70-85 years who had recovered from COVID-19.

The V and J genes are TRBV6-2 or TRBV6-3 and TRBJ1-1; no clear D. Trimming cost V 6 bases and J 0 bases, with 8 bases left between them. The CDR3 is 13 residues long. From germline, CDR1 is MNHEY and CDR2 SVGEGT. CDR3 bases: TGTGCCAGCAGCATTCAGGTGAACACTGAAGCTTTCTTT. As protein: CASSIQVNTEAFF.

This chain links TRBV7-9 with TRBJ1-6, with D possibly TRBD1 on 5 matching bases. The CDR3 sequence is 17 residues long. Germline values: CDR1 SEHNR, CDR2 FQNEAQ (reference sequence). V lost 2 bases, J lost 4 bases, and 15 bases lay in between. CDR3 loop: CASSLHGWGGYNSPLHF. The CDR3 DNA reads TGTGCCAGCAGCTTACATGGCTGGGGGGGTTATAATTCACCCCTCCACTTT.

CDR3: CASSYTGGRISGANVLTF. CDR3 bases: TGTGCCAGCAGTTACACAGGGGGCCGTATCTCTGGGGCCAACGTCCTGACTTTC. The chain couples TRBV11-2 to TRBJ2-6, with TRBD1 matching 9 bases. Germline V gene lookup returns CDR1 SGHAT and CDR2 FQNNGV. The CDR3 totals 18 residues. The ends lost 6 bases at V and 0 bases at J; junction bases unmatched: 9.

This chain connects TRBV18 to TRBJ2-7; 9 positions match TRBD1. The CDR3 is 13 amino acids. V lost 3 bases to trimming and J lost 7 bases; unmatched junction nucleotides: 4. Germline V CDR1 and CDR2: KGHSH, LQKENI. The CDR3 here is CASSPGQGSEQYF. As DNA, the CDR3 is TGTGCCAGCTCACCGGGACAGGGTTCAGAGCAGTACTTC.

This chain joins TRBV7-2 and TRBJ2-5; 7 nucleotides line up with TRBD2. Looked up from germline, CDR1 is SGHTA and CDR2 is FQGNSA. CDR3 length: 17 amino acids. V shed 1 base and J 6 bases; nucleotides not matched to a gene: 14. DNA for the CDR3: TGTGCCAGCAGCTTAGTAGAGGGAGGGCCGGGTAAGAAGACCCAGTACTTC. It is translated as CASSLVEGGPGKKTQYF. Based on the CDR3 plus reference TRBV7-2 and TRBJ2-5, the full variable domain is GAGVSQSPSNKVTEKGKDVELRCDPISGHTALYWYRQSLGQGLEFLIYFQGNSAPDKSGLPSDRFSAERTGGSVSTLTIQRTQQEDSAVYLCASSLVEGGPGKKTQYFGPGTRLLVL.

V gene TRBV28 combines with J gene TRBJ2-1, with D tentatively TRBD2 (6 bases). V lost 5 bases and J 3 bases, leaving 20 bases between the germline ends. Germline values: CDR1 MDHEN, CDR2 SYDVKM. The CDR3 spans 17 residues. Written as DNA, the CDR3 is TGTGCCAGCAGTCTACTATGGGACTTCAGCCGCTACAATGAGCAGTTCTTC. It encodes CASSLLWDFSRYNEQFF.

The V and J genes are TRBV9 and TRBJ2-1, with D unclear. The V end lost 0 bases, the J end lost 8 bases, and 15 bases lay between the germline ends. The CDR3 length is 15 residues. The germline gives CDR1 SGDLS, CDR2 YYNGEE. The CDR3 is CASSVAGPAAYEQFF. In DNA, the CDR3 is TGTGCCAGCAGCGTAGCCGGCCCCGCGGCCTATGAGCAGTTCTTC.

The chain employs TRBV2 and TRBJ2-5; a possible D gene is TRBD1 (7 bases). V lost 11 bases and J 2 bases, leaving 12 bases between the germline ends. This CDR3 is built from 12 residues. Germline V gene data show CDR1 as SNHLY and CDR2 as FYNNEI. The CDR3 nucleotides read TGTGCCGGGGGGACAGCACAAGAGACCCAGTACTTC. Protein: CAGGTAQETQYF.

Only one count was recorded for this clone. The gene calls are TRBV4-1 and TRBJ1-2, with D hard to call. Germline V gives CDR1 MGHRA, CDR2 YSYEKL. The CDR3 extends over 17 amino acids. Trimming removed 0 bases from V and 4 bases from J, with 18 bases in between. The chain's CDR3 is CASSQDRWRTGVYGYTF. DNA of the CDR3: TGCGCCAGCAGCCAAGATCGTTGGCGGACGGGAGTCTATGGCTACACCTTC.

V gene TRBV4-2 combines with J gene TRBJ2-5, with TRBD2 matching over 9 bases. V lost 3 bases to trimming and J lost 5 bases; unmatched junction nucleotides: 7. CDR3 size: 15 residues. Germline assignment: CDR1 LGHNA and CDR2 YNFKEQ. The CDR3 sequence: CASSQTSGGSETQYF. DNA for the CDR3: TGTGCCAGCAGCCAGACTAGCGGAGGTTCGGAGACCCAGTACTTC.

The chain uses TRBV28 and TRBJ1-5, with TRBD1 identical over 7 bases. This CDR3 contains 14 residues. V shed 8 bases, J shed 3 bases, and the junction held 7 bases outside the gene matches. The germline V gene has CDR1 MDHEN and CDR2 SYDVKM. The CDR3 loop reads CASLPGGPNQPQHF. Written as DNA, the CDR3 is TGTGCCAGCCTACCAGGGGGTCCCAATCAGCCCCAGCATTTT.

The chain has TRBV5-6 and TRBJ1-2, with D possibly TRBD1 on 6 matching bases. The CDR3 length is 13 residues. Trimming removed 2 bases from V and 13 bases from J, with 18 bases in between. The germline CDR1 and CDR2 sequences are SGHDT and YYEEEE. The CDR3 reads CASSLTGHTPFTF. DNA for the CDR3: TGTGCCAGCAGCTTAACGGGACATACCCCCTTCACCTTC.

The chain joins TRBV4-2 to TRBJ2-1; 9 nucleotides match TRBD2. Germline loops: CDR1 LGHNA, CDR2 YNFKEQ. The V segment lost 4 bases and the J segment 9 bases; nucleotides outside the gene matches: 13. The CDR3 extends over 16 amino acids. This CDR3 is CASSPKRTSDNSEQFF. Written as DNA, the CDR3 is TGTGCCAGCAGCCCGAAACGGACTAGCGATAACAGTGAGCAGTTCTTC.

The V and J genes are TRBV6-5 and TRBJ1-2, with D tentatively TRBD1 (5 bases). This CDR3 region has 14 residues. V was shortened by 8 bases and J by 7 bases, with 20 bases between the two germline ends. Germline V gene data show CDR1 as MNHEY and CDR2 as SVGAGI. The CDR3 bases are TGTGCCAGCCGGGGGGACTGGGGAAAGGGTGGCTACACCTTC. It is translated as CASRGDWGKGGYTF.

The chain carries TRBV6-1 and TRBJ1-2; 7 nucleotides align to TRBD1. This CDR3 spans 14 amino acids. Per the germline V gene, CDR1 is MNHNS and CDR2 is SASEGT. After removal of 1 base from V and 2 bases from J, the junction contained 1 base not matched to a gene. The CDR3 region is CASSEGGQNYGYTF. The CDR3 nucleotides read TGTGCCAGCAGTGAAGGGGGACAGAACTATGGCTACACCTTC.

The chain has TRBV19 and TRBJ1-3; 8 bases fit TRBD1. The CDR3 has 15 amino acids. The V gene end was trimmed by 8 bases and the J gene end by 0 bases; junction bases not matched to a gene: 6. The germline CDR1 and CDR2 sequences are LNHDA and SQIVND (reference sequence). CDR3 amino acids: CASRDRPRSGNTIYF. The CDR3, as DNA: TGTGCCAGTCGGGACAGGCCCCGCTCTGGAAACACCATATATTTT.

This CDR3 reads CASSFSDTGELFF. The CDR3 nucleotides read TGCGCCAGCAGCTTTTCGGACACCGGGGAGCTGTTTTTT. The V gene is TRBV5-1, the J gene TRBJ2-2, with D unclear. CDR1 and CDR2 (germline): SGHRS, YFSETQ. Trimming cost V 2 bases and J 3 bases, with 5 bases left between them. This CDR3 is 13 amino acids long.

V usage is TRBV4-1 and J usage is TRBJ2-7; TRBD2 matches at 10 bases. Germline CDR1 MGHRA, CDR2 YSYEKL. There are 19 residues in the CDR3. Unmatched junction bases numbered 20, after V lost 0 bases and J lost 9 bases. CDR3 sequence reads: CASSQDRASGRLGPRGQYF. The DNA of the CDR3 is TGCGCCAGCAGCCAAGATCGGGCTAGCGGGAGATTGGGGCCTCGGGGGCAGTACTTC.

CDR3 residues: CASSEIAGSHEQYF. CDR3 DNA: TGTGCCAGCAGTGAGATAGCGGGGTCCCACGAGCAGTACTTC. V is TRBV6-6 and J is TRBJ2-7, with 8 bases matching TRBD2. Germline CDR1 and CDR2: MNHNY and SVGAGI (reference sequence). V was pared by 5 bases and J by 5 bases, with 8 bases of the junction left unmatched. The CDR3 is 14 residues long.

This rearrangement joins TRBV12-3 or TRBV12-4 to TRBJ2-3; D remains ambiguous. The V end lost 3 bases, the J end lost 1 base, and 5 bases lay between the germline ends. CDR3 size: 13 residues. CDR3 in amino acids: CASSLPGTDTQYF. CDR3 DNA: TGTGCCAGCAGTTTGCCGGGCACAGATACGCAGTATTTT.